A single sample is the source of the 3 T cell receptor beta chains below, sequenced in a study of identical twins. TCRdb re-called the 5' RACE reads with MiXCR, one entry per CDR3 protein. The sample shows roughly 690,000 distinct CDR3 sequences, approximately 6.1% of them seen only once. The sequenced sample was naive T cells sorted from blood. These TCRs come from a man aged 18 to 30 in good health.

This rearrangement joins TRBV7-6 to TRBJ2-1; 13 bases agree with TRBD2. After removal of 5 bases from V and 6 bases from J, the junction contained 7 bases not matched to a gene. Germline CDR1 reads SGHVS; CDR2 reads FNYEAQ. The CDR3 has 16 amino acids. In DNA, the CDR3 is TGTGCCAGCAGCCCGTGGACTAGCGGGAGAGTCAATGAGCAGTTCTTC. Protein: CASSPWTSGRVNEQFF.

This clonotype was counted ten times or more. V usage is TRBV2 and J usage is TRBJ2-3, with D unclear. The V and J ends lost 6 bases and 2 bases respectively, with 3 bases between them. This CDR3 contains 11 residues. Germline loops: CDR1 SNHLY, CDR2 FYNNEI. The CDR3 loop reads CASRDTDTQYF. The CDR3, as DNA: TGTGCCAGCAGGGACACAGATACGCAGTATTTT.

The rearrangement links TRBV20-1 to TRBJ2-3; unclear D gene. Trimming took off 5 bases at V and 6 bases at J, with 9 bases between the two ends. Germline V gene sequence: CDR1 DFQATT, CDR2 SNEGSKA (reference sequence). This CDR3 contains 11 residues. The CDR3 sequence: CSAGRPDTQYF. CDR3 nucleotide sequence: TGCAGTGCTGGGCGGCCCGATACGCAGTATTTT.